The entry that follows covers one T cell receptor (beta chain) sequence. Its recognized antigen is unknown. Base qualities were left out, and no much larger clone turns up one base away. The germline V and J ends show losses of 3 bases and 7 bases respectively, and no gene match explains 8 bases of the junction. CDR3 length: 14 amino acids, cysteine to phenylalanine. Only the CDR3 portion is preserved as DNA: 42 bases, with reading frame beginning at the first base. CDR1 and CDR2, per the germline V gene, are MDHEN and SYDVKM. The immunoSEQ Assay, a bias-controlled multiplex PCR, was used to amplify TCRbeta CDR3 regions from genomic DNA. On the study's bioinformatics: The number of nucleated cells in each sample was estimated from the amplification of reference gene primers within the assay. Sequence reads were collapsed and filtered to measure the absolute abundance of every unique TCRbeta CDR3 rearrangement. Productive Simpson clonality was computed per sample as the square root of Simpson's diversity index over productive rearrangements. TCRdb provides this immuneACCESS table in a form limited to in-frame rearrangements. Some clones are lacking; in checked studies, under half of them reflect an unresolved V gene, and why the rest are absent is not known. V and J calls and clone size are those listed in that table; D and trimming were worked out from the DNA. For this sample there are about 140,000 clones; approximately 83% appear just once. The biggest ten clones account for 1.6% of the sample.

The sample originates from a study of blood T cell repertoires in COVID-19 (dated by TCRdb to the early 2020s). General notes on the study: Collaborator samples came from the United States, Italy and Spain and covered acute and convalescent phases of COVID-19. The prospective study material was composed of cDNA or gDNA derived from T cells, B-cell-depleted T cells, or PBMCs. Deeply sampled blood TCRbeta repertoires from subjects exposed to, actively infected with, or recovered from COVID-19 were included in the dataset. The repertoires were released in a freely available public database meant as a resource for research on the immune response to SARS-CoV-2. The samples were drawn from the first 160 participants of the ongoing ImmuneRACE study and from 950 to 1,500 subjects provided by 6 global collaborators. A de-identified subject ID, COVID-19 status, age in years and sex were almost always included in the sample metadata. HLA class I and class II types, where available, came from metadata supplied by the sample provider rather than from assay-based typing. The paper as a whole reports these results and caveats: The amount of clinical and demographic metadata varied by source and participant and was provided uncurated.

Collaborating institutions collected whole blood in K2EDTA tubes following their own protocols. For TCRbeta analysis, collaborator samples were shipped as frozen whole blood, as isolated PBMCs, or as DNA extracted from either sample type. Material for sequencing was peripheral blood. The rearranged chain carries TRBV28 and TRBJ2-5; the central 7 bases match TRBD2. The sequence derives from a human donor in a cohort sampled during active COVID-19. The nucleotides read TGTGCCAGCAGTTTCGGGGGAGGGAGGGGGACCCAGTACTTC. Translated, it gives CASSFGGGRGTQYF.